This entry describes one TCR beta chain. The entry originates in a study of control samples from healthy donors and cancer patients. TCRdb's table, derived via immunoSEQ multiplex PCR, lists solely in-frame clones and lacks some. The sample has about 170,000 clones, just over 90% seen once. The CDR3 has 15 amino acids. CDR1 is SGHRS and CDR2 is YFSETQ in the germline V gene. V lost 2 bases to trimming and J lost 3 bases, with 11 bases between them. The receptor comes from an older woman in good health. The sequencing sample was made of blood. This chain connects TRBV5-1 to TRBJ1-4; weak D call: TRBD1 (5 bases). CDR3 DNA sequence: TGCGCCAGCAGCTTAACAGGCGATCCTAATGAAAAACTGTTTTTT. Its protein product is CASSLTGDPNEKLFF.